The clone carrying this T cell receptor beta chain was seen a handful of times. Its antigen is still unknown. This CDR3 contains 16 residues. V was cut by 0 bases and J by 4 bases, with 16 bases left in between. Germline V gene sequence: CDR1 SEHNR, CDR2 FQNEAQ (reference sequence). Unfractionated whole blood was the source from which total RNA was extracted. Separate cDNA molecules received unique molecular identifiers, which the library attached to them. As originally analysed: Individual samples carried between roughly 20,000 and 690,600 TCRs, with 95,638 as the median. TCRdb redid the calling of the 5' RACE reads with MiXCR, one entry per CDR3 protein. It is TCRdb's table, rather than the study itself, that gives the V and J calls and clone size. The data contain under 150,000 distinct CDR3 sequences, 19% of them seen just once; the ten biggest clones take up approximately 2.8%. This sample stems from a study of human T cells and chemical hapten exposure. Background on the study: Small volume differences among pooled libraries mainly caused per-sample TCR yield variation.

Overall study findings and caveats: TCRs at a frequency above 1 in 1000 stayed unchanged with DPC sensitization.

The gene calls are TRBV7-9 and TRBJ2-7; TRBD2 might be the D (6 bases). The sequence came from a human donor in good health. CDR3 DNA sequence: TGTGCCAGCAGCTTAGCGCTGGGTGGGAGGCGGTACGAGCAGTACTTC. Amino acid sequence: CASSLALGGRRYEQYF.